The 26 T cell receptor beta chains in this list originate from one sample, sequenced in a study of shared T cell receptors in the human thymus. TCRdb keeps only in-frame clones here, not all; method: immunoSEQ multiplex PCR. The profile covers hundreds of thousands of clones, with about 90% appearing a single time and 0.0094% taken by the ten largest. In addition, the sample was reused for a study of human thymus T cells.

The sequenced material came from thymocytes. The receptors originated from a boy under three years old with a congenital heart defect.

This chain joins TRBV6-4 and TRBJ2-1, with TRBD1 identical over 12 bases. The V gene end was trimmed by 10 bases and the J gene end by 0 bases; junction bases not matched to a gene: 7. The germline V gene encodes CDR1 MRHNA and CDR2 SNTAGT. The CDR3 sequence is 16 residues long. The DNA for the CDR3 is TGTGCCACCGGGACAGGGGGCACAAACTCCTACAATGAGCAGTTCTTC. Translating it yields CATGTGGTNSYNEQFF.

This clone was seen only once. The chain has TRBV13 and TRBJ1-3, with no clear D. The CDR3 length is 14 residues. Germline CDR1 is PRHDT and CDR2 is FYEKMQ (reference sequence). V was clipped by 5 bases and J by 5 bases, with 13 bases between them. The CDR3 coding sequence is TGTGCCAGCAGCCCCCGAGCATCCAGAAACACCATATATTTT. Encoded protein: CASSPRASRNTIYF.

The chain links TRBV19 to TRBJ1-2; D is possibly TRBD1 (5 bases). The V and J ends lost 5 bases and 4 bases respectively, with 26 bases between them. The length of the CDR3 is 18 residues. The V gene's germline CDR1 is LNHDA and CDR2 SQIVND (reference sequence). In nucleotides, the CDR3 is TGTGCCAGTAGTTCCGGTACTACCAGGGTCAAGACGATCTATGGCTACACCTTC. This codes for CASSSGTTRVKTIYGYTF.

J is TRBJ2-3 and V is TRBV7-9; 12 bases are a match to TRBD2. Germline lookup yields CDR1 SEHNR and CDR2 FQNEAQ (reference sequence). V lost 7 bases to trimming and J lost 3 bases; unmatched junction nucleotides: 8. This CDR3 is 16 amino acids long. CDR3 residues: CASIPSGGARTDTQYF. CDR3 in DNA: TGTGCCAGCATCCCTAGCGGGGGGGCCCGGACAGATACGCAGTATTTT.

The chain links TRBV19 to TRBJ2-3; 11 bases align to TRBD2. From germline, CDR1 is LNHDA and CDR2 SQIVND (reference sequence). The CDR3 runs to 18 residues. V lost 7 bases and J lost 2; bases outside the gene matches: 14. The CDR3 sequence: CASTELASGRRDTDTQYF. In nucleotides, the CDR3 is TGTGCCAGTACCGAGCTCGCTAGCGGGAGGAGGGACACAGATACGCAGTATTTT. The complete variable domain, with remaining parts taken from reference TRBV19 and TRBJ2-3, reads DGGITQSPKYLFRKEGQNVTLSCEQNLNHDAMYWYRQDPGQGLRLIYYSQIVNDFQKGDIAEGYSVSREKKESFPLTVTSAQKNPTAFYLCASTELASGRRDTDTQYFGPGTRLTVL.

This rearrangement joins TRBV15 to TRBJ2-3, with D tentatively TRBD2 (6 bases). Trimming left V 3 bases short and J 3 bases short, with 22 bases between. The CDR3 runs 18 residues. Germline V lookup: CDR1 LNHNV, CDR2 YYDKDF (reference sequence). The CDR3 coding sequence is TGTGCCACCAGCAGCCGTAGCGGTTCCATTAAAGGGACAGATACGCAGTATTTT. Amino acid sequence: CATSSRSGSIKGTDTQYF. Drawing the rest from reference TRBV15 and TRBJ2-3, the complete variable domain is DAMVIQNPRYQVTQFGKPVTLSCSQTLNHNVMYWYQQKSSQAPKLLFHYYDKDFNNEADTPDNFQSRRPNTSFCFLDIRSPGLGDTAMYLCATSSRSGSIKGTDTQYFGPGTRLTVL.

The CDR3 is CASGRTSGYNEQFF. The CDR3 nucleotides read TGTGCTAGTGGCAGGACTAGCGGGTACAATGAGCAGTTCTTC. The J gene is TRBJ2-1, the V gene TRBV12-5, with 11 nucleotides matching TRBD2. V gave up 6 bases and J gave up 4 bases; unmatched junction bases: 2. Germline loops: CDR1 LGHNT, CDR2 FRNRAP. The CDR3 spans 14 residues.

CDR3 in amino acids: CASSPNLTGYSDTEAFF. The CDR3 coding sequence is TGTGCCAGCAGTCCCAATCTGACAGGGTATTCGGACACTGAAGCTTTCTTT. J is TRBJ1-1 and V is TRBV27; TRBD1 matches 7 bases. Per germline, CDR1 MNHEY and CDR2 SMNVEV (reference sequence). J was trimmed by 3 bases and V by 5 bases; bases with no gene match: 15. This CDR3 contains 17 residues.

The CDR3 nucleotides read TGCGCCAGCAGCTTGTCGTACCGGAGCTCCTACAATGAGCAGTTCTTC. Amino acids: CASSLSYRSSYNEQFF. The chain has TRBV5-1 and TRBJ2-1; D is unclear. Germline loops: CDR1 SGHRS, CDR2 YFSETQ. Trimming removed 1 base from V and 0 bases from J, with 11 bases in between. The CDR3 has 16 residues.

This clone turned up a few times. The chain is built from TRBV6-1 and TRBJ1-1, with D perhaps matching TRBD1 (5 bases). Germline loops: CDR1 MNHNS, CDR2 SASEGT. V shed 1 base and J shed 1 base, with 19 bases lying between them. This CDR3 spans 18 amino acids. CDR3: CASSEDPGGREGNTEAFF. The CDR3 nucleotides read TGTGCCAGCAGTGAAGACCCCGGTGGCAGGGAGGGGAACACTGAAGCTTTCTTT.

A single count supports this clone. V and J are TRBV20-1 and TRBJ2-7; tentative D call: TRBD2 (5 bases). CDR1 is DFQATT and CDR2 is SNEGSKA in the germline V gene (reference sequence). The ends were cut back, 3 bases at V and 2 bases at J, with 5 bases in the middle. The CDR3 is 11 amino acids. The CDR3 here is CSAREAYEQYF. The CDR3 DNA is TGCAGTGCTAGGGAGGCCTACGAGCAGTACTTC.

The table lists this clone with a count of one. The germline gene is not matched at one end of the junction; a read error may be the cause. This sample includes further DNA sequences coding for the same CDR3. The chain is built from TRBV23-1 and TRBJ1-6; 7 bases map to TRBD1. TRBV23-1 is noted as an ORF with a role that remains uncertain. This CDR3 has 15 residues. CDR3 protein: CAIPQGKDGNSPLHF. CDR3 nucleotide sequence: TGCGCCATCCCACAGGGGAAAGATGGTAATTCCCCCCTCCACTTT.

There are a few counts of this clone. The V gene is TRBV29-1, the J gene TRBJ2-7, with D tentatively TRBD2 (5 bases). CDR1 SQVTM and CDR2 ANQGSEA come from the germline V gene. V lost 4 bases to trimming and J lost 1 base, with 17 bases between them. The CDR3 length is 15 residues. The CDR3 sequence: CSVGSRVRQSYEQYF. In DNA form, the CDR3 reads TGCAGCGTTGGATCGCGGGTCAGGCAGTCCTACGAGCAGTACTTC.

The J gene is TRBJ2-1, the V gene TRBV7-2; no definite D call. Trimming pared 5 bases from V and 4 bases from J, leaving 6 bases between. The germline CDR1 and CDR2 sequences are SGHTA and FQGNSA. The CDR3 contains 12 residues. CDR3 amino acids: CASSPEYNEQFF. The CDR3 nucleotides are TGTGCCAGCAGCCCCGAGTACAATGAGCAGTTCTTC.

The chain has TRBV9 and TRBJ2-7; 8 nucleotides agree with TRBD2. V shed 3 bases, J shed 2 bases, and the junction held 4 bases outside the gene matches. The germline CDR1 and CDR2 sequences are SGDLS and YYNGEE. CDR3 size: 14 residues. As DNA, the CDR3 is TGTGCCAGCAGCGGAAGCGGGAGTACCTACGAGCAGTACTTC. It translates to CASSGSGSTYEQYF.

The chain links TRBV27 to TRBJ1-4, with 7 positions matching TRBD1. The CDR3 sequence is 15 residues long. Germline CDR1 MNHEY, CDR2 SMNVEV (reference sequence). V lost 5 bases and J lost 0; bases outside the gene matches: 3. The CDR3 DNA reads TGTGCCAGCAGTCCCAGGGGGGCAACTAATGAAAAACTGTTTTTT. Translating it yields CASSPRGATNEKLFF.

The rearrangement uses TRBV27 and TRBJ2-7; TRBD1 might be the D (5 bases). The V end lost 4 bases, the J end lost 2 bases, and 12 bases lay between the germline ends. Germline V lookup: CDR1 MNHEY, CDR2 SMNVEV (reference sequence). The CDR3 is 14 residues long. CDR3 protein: CASSYHSGPYEQYF. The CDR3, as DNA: TGTGCCAGCAGTTACCATTCAGGGCCCTACGAGCAGTACTTC.

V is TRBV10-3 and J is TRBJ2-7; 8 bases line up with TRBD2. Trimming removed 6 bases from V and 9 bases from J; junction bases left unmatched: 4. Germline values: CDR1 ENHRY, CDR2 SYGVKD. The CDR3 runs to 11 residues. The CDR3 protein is CAIRGLDAQYF. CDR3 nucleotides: TGTGCCATCAGGGGACTAGACGCGCAGTACTTC.

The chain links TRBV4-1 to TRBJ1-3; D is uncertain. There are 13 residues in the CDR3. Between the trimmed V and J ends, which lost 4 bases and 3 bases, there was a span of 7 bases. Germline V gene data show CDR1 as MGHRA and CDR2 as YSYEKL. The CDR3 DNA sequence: TGCGCCAGCAGCCGGGCGCTTGGAAACACCATATATTTT. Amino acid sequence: CASSRALGNTIYF.

CDR3 residues: CASSQGLLVEPADTQYF. CDR3 DNA: TGCGCCAGCAGCCAAGGCCTTCTAGTTGAACCGGCGGATACGCAGTATTTT. V is TRBV4-3 and J is TRBJ2-3; D is uncertain. Between the trimmed V and J ends, which lost 1 base and 6 bases, there was a span of 20 bases. The CDR3 has 17 amino acids. Per germline, CDR1 LGHNA and CDR2 YSLEER.

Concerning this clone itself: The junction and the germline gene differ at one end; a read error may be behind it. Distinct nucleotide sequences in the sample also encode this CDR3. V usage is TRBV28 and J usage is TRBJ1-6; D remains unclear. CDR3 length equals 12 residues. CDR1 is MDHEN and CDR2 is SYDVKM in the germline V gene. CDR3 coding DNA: TGTGCCAGCAGTCGAGATAATTCCCCCCTCCACTTT. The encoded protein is CASSRDNSPLHF.

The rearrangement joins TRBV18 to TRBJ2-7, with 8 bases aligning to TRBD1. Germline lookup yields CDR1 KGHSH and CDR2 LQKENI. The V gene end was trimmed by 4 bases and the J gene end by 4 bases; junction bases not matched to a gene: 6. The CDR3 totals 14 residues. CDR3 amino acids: CASSLDREGYEQYF. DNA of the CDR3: TGTGCCAGCTCACTGGACAGGGAAGGTTACGAGCAGTACTTC.

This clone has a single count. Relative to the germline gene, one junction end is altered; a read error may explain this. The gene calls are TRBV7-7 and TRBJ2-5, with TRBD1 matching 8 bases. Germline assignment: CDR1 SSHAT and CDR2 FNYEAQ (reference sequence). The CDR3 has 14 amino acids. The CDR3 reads CASSLGDRTETQYF. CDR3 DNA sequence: TGTGCTAGCAGCTTAGGGGACAGGACAGAGACCCAGTACTTC. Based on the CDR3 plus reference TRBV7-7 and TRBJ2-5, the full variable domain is GAGVSQSPRYKVTKRGQDVTLRCDPISSHATLYWYQQALGQGPEFLTYFNYEAQPDKSGLPSDRFSAERPEGSISTLTIQRTEQRDSAMYRCASSLGDRTETQYFGPGTRLLVL.

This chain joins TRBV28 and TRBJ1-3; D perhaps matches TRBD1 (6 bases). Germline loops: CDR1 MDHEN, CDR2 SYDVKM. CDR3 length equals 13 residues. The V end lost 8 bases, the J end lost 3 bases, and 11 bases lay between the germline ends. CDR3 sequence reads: CASAQGFGNTIYF. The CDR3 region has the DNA TGTGCCAGCGCACAGGGTTTTGGAAACACCATATATTTT.

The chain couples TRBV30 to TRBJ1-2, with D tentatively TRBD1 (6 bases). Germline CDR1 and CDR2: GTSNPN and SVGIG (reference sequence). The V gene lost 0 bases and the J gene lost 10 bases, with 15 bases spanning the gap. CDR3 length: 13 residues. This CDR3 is CAWSVTRGGIYTF. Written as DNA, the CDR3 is TGTGCCTGGAGTGTAACAAGAGGGGGAATCTACACCTTC.

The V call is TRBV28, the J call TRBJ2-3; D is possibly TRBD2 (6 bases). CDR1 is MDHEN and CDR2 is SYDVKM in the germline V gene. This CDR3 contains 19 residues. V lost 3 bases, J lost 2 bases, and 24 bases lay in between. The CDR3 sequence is CASSFAARLGPLLTDTQYF. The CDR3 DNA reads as TGTGCCAGCAGTTTTGCCGCTCGACTAGGGCCCCTACTCACAGATACGCAGTATTTT.